This T cell receptor (beta chain) was identified in a study of shared clonotypes between healthy human individuals. Findings and caveats of the study: Naive subsets generally had larger estimated richness than memory subsets.

CDR1 MDHEN and CDR2 SYDVKM come from the germline V gene. CDR3 length equals 14 residues. The germline V and J ends were trimmed by 5 bases and 7 bases, with 17 bases remaining between them. A note on this clone: Its target is unknown.

Sequenced by immunoSEQ multiplex PCR; TCRdb stores in-frame clones only, minus some. In the table there are approximately 2.4 million clones, roughly 95% of which are singletons. Source material: naive CD4+ T cells sorted from blood. As to subset: CD45RA+ positively selected. This TCR derives from a man between 18 and 35 years old in good health. The chain uses TRBV28 and TRBJ1-2; no clear D gene. CDR3: CASSPLQSMVGYTF. The CDR3 nucleotides read TGTGCCAGCAGTCCTCTACAGAGTATGGTTGGCTACACCTTC.